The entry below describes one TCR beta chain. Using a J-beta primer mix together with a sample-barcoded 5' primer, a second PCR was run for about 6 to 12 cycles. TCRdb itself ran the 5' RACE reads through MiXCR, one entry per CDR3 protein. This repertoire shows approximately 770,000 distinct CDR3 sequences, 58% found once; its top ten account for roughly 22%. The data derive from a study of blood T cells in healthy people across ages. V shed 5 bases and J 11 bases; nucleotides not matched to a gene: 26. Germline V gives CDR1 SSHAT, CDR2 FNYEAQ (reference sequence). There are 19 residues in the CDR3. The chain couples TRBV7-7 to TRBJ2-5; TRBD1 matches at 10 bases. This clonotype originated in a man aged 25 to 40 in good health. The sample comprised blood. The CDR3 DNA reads TGTGCCAGCAGCCTTACCACGTTTCATCCGGGACAGGGGAACAATGAGCAGTACTTC. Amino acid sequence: CASSLTTFHPGQGNNEQYF.